The 6 T cell receptor beta chains reported below all come from one sample, sequenced in a study of T cell repertoires in aging, cancer and after chemotherapy. Peripheral blood genomic DNA, not sorted cells or RNA, was the template. A mixed TRB-A/B primer pool amplified rearranged TRB by multiplex touch-down PCR. TCRdb reanalysed the multiplex PCR reads using MiXCR and keeps one entry per CDR3 protein. The table includes over 500 distinct CDR3 sequences, around 30% detected once. Input material: blood. These receptors were collected from a human donor with a blood cancer.

This clonotype is medium-sized. V is TRBV20-1 and J is TRBJ2-1; the match to TRBD2 covers 10 bases. This CDR3 contains 16 residues. The V gene's germline CDR1 is DFQATT and CDR2 SNEGSKA (reference sequence). J gave up 2 bases and V 0 bases, and 4 bases lay outside the gene matches. The CDR3 DNA sequence: TGCAGTGCTAGAGACCAGCTAGCGGGGGCCTACAATGAGCAGTTCTTC. Translated: CSARDQLAGAYNEQFF.

This chain connects TRBV9 to TRBJ1-2, with D possibly being TRBD1 (6 bases). The CDR3 is 15 amino acids. Trimming removed 4 bases at V and 7 bases at J, with 20 bases between. Looked up from germline, CDR1 is SGDLS and CDR2 is YYNGEE. CDR3 in DNA: TGTGCCAGCAGCCCACAATTAACAGGGTTTTCTGGCTACACCTTC. Translation gives CASSPQLTGFSGYTF.

This clonotype is judged large (0.1 to 1%). The chain couples TRBV6-5 to TRBJ1-2; tentatively, D is TRBD1 (6 bases). The CDR3 runs 14 residues. Trimming removed 2 bases from V and 1 base from J, with 8 bases in between. Germline V gene data show CDR1 as MNHEY and CDR2 as SVGAGI. The CDR3 region has the DNA TGTGCCAGCAGTTACCTACAGGGTAACTATGGCTACACCTTC. Its protein is CASSYLQGNYGYTF.

The sample holds a few counts of this clonotype. The J gene is TRBJ1-2, the V gene TRBV7-3; 10 bases are a match to TRBD1. The CDR3 length is 15 residues. The germline gives CDR1 SGHTA, CDR2 FQGTGA. V was pared by 5 bases and J by 3 bases, with 6 bases of the junction left unmatched. The CDR3 spells CASSPSGTGDYGYTF. Here the CDR3 DNA reads TGTGCCAGCAGCCCCTCCGGGACAGGGGACTATGGCTACACCTTC.

The V gene is TRBV5-6, the J gene TRBJ1-1; 8 bases line up with TRBD1. The CDR3 is made up of 14 amino acids. Trimming cost V 4 bases and J 5 bases; bases outside gene matches: 7. CDR1 and CDR2 (germline): SGHDT, YYEEEE. In DNA form, the CDR3 reads TGTGCCAGCAGCGAGCAGGGGGCGCGTACTGAAGCTTTCTTT. Residues: CASSEQGARTEAFF.

This clonotype is large within its sample. This rearrangement joins TRBV18 to TRBJ1-4, with a possible D match to TRBD1 (6 bases). This CDR3 has 15 amino acids. Looked up from germline, CDR1 is KGHSH and CDR2 is LQKENI. V shed 1 base and J shed 8 bases, with 14 bases lying between them. The chain's CDR3 is CASSPRAGVGEKLFF. The CDR3 DNA reads TGTGCCAGCTCACCACGGGCAGGGGTTGGCGAAAAACTGTTTTTT.